Below are 31 T cell receptor beta chains sequenced from a single sample in a study of blood T cell repertoires in COVID-19. Assay used: immunoSEQ multiplex PCR; TCRdb lists only in-frame clones, some missing. Of around 24,000 clones detected, approximately 84% appear once; the ten largest clones hold around half. Specimen: peripheral blood. These TCRs come from a man between 45 and 60 years old with active or convalescent COVID-19.

This chain joins TRBV5-6 and TRBJ1-2, with unresolved D. V was cut by 3 bases and J by 3 bases, with 18 bases left in between. The CDR3 spans 16 residues. CDR1 is SGHDT, CDR2 YYEEEE, per germline. For the CDR3, the DNA is TGTGCCAGCAGCTCCCCGGGAACGACGCGATACTATGGCTACACCTTC. The encoded protein is CASSSPGTTRYYGYTF. Full variable domain (outside the CDR3, taken from reference TRBV5-6 and TRBJ1-2): DAGVTQSPTHLIKTRGQQVTLRCSPKSGHDTVSWYQQALGQGPQFIFQYYEEEERQRGNFPDRFSGHQFPNYSSELNVNALLLGDSALYLCASSSPGTTRYYGYTFGSGTRLTVV.

This clone showed up just once. CDR3 nucleotides: TGTGCCAGCAGCTTATCCGGGACAGGGAGGGGTGAAGCTTTCTTT. This encodes CASSLSGTGRGEAFF. The rearrangement links TRBV5-5 to TRBJ1-1, with TRBD1 identical over 9 bases. CDR1 and CDR2 from the germline V gene are SGHKS and YYEKEE (reference sequence). The CDR3 has 15 residues. J gave up 7 bases and V 2 bases, and 9 bases lay outside the gene matches.

V and J are TRBV5-5 and TRBJ1-5, with TRBD1 as a possible D gene (5 bases). From germline, CDR1 is SGHKS and CDR2 YYEKEE (reference sequence). This CDR3 is 13 amino acids long. V lost 2 bases and J 6 bases, leaving 9 bases between the germline ends. This chain's CDR3 is CASSLTGVQPQHF. The CDR3 DNA sequence: TGTGCCAGCAGCTTAACGGGGGTTCAGCCCCAGCATTTT.

The chain couples TRBV20-1 to TRBJ2-7; D is uncertain. The V and J ends lost 6 bases and 3 bases respectively, with 9 bases between them. Germline values: CDR1 DFQATT, CDR2 SNEGSKA (reference sequence). The CDR3 totals 11 residues. The CDR3 DNA follows: TGCAGTGCATCGCTAAACTACGAGCAGTACTTC. Protein: CSASLNYEQYF.

This chain joins TRBV5-1 and TRBJ2-5, with 7 bases that match TRBD1. The V gene end was trimmed by 4 bases and the J gene end by 4 bases; junction bases not matched to a gene: 13. This CDR3 is built from 16 residues. Germline V lookup: CDR1 SGHRS, CDR2 YFSETQ. CDR3: CASSKNDRVGGETQYF. The CDR3 nucleotides read TGCGCCAGCAGCAAGAACGACAGGGTGGGCGGAGAGACCCAGTACTTC.

The chain is built from TRBV7-2 and TRBJ1-1; D remains unclear. CDR1 is SGHTA, CDR2 FQGNSA, per germline. This CDR3 spans 15 amino acids. V was shortened by 5 bases and J by 0 bases, with 13 bases between the two germline ends. CDR3 residues: CASSPFSVMNTEAFF. In DNA form, the CDR3 reads TGTGCCAGCAGCCCATTCTCAGTAATGAACACTGAAGCTTTCTTT.

CDR3 bases: TGTGCCAGCAGGGAGGATGGCTACACCTTC. Translated: CASREDGYTF. The chain recombines TRBV6-5 with TRBJ1-2; D is unresolved. This CDR3 comprises 10 residues. V was shortened by 6 bases and J by 6 bases, with 5 bases between the two germline ends. Germline-derived CDR1 and CDR2 are MNHEY and SVGAGI.

The rearrangement links TRBV7-9 to TRBJ1-2; tentative D call: TRBD1 (5 bases). From germline, CDR1 is SEHNR and CDR2 FQNEAQ (reference sequence). The V end was cut by 3 bases, the J end by 7 bases, with 18 bases between. There are 15 residues in the CDR3. The CDR3 DNA reads TGTGCCAGCAGCTTGGAAGGCGATTGGGGGGTTGGCTACACCTTC. Translating it yields CASSLEGDWGVGYTF.

The chain is built from TRBV11-2 and TRBJ1-1; 11 positions match TRBD1. After removal of 5 bases from V and 7 bases from J, the junction contained 6 bases not matched to a gene. Germline V CDR1 and CDR2: SGHAT, FQNNGV. The CDR3 is 14 residues long. CDR3 sequence: CASSTGQGAVEAFF. CDR3 sequence (DNA): TGTGCCAGCAGCACCGGACAGGGGGCTGTTGAAGCTTTCTTT. Filled out from reference TRBV11-2 and TRBJ1-1, the complete variable domain reads EAGVAQSPRYKIIEKRQSVAFWCNPISGHATLYWYQQILGQGPKLLIQFQNNGVVDDSQLPKDRFSAERLKGVDSTLKIQPAKLEDSAVYLCASSTGQGAVEAFFGQGTRLTVV.

The chain is built from TRBV5-1 and TRBJ1-2; 9 positions match TRBD1. This CDR3 is 17 amino acids long. Germline V CDR1 and CDR2: SGHRS, YFSETQ. V was clipped by 0 bases and J by 3 bases; unmatched bases: 9. The CDR3 DNA reads TGCGCCAGCAGCTTGGAAACAGGGGGCGCGAACTACTATGGCTACACCTTC. Translating it yields CASSLETGGANYYGYTF.

This chain links TRBV11-3 with TRBJ2-7; TRBD2 matches 7 bases. From germline, CDR1 is SGHNT and CDR2 YENEEA. The CDR3 runs to 15 residues. V was pared by 6 bases and J by 3 bases, with 11 bases of the junction left unmatched. The CDR3 here is CASRPEAGKRYEQYF. CDR3 bases: TGTGCCAGCAGACCCGAAGCGGGGAAACGCTACGAGCAGTACTTC.

V usage is TRBV6-6 and J usage is TRBJ1-6, with D possibly TRBD1 on 5 matching bases. Germline V CDR1 and CDR2: MNHNY, SVGAGI (reference sequence). The V and J ends lost 7 bases and 8 bases respectively, with 18 bases between them. CDR3 length equals 15 residues. The CDR3 DNA follows: TGTGCCAGCATGGGTGGTAACAAAGGGGATTCACCCCTCCACTTT. This gives the protein CASMGGNKGDSPLHF.

The chain uses TRBV18 and TRBJ1-1; D may be TRBD1 (6 bases). This CDR3 is built from 15 residues. The germline V and J ends were trimmed by 3 bases and 5 bases, with 16 bases remaining between them. CDR1 KGHSH and CDR2 LQKENI come from the germline V gene. The CDR3 DNA is TGTGCCAGCTCACCTCCGAACCCAACAGGGACTGAAGCTTTCTTT. Translation gives CASSPPNPTGTEAFF.

This clone was seen just once. This chain uses TRBV5-4 with TRBJ1-1; no reliable D call. Germline lookup yields CDR1 SGHNT and CDR2 YYREEE (reference sequence). Trimming pared 0 bases from V and 2 bases from J, leaving 8 bases between. This CDR3 has 14 amino acids. Here the CDR3 reads CASSLASENTEAFF. The CDR3 coding sequence is TGTGCCAGCAGCTTGGCCAGCGAAAACACTGAAGCTTTCTTT.

This chain links TRBV5-4 with TRBJ2-4, with TRBD1 matching over 7 bases. The CDR3 is 16 amino acids. In germline, CDR1 is SGHNT, CDR2 YYREEE (reference sequence). The junction had 3 bases not matched to a gene; V was cut back by 0 bases and J by 0 bases. The CDR3 region has the DNA TGTGCCAGCAGCTTGGTAGGGACAGTAGCCAAAAACATTCAGTACTTC. Translating it yields CASSLVGTVAKNIQYF.

The rearrangement uses TRBV6-1 and TRBJ2-7; D might be TRBD2 (6 bases). CDR1 MNHNS and CDR2 SASEGT come from the germline V gene. The CDR3 totals 15 residues. Trimming took 2 bases from V and 3 from J, leaving 14 bases between them. The CDR3 DNA sequence: TGTGCCAGCAGTGAACTCCCCGGGGGAGGCTACGAGCAGTACTTC. Amino acids: CASSELPGGGYEQYF.

V and J are TRBV7-7 and TRBJ2-3; D ambiguous. Trimming left V 8 bases short and J 4 bases short, with 13 bases between. The CDR3 has 13 amino acids. CDR1 is SSHAT, CDR2 FNYEAQ, per germline (reference sequence). CDR3 protein: CASASPGSDTQYF. The CDR3, as DNA: TGTGCCAGCGCCTCCCCCGGGTCAGATACGCAGTATTTT.

CDR3 in amino acids: CASSLTGFTDTQYF. The CDR3 region has the DNA TGTGCCAGCAGTCTAACGGGATTCACAGATACGCAGTATTTT. The J gene is TRBJ2-3, the V gene TRBV25-1; TRBD2 is a possible D gene (5 bases). The ends were cut back, 5 bases at V and 2 bases at J, with 11 bases in the middle. Germline CDR1 and CDR2: MGHDK and SYGVNS. The CDR3 runs to 14 residues. Looking up the rest from reference TRBV25-1 and TRBJ2-3 gives the full variable domain: EADIYQTPRYLVIGTGKKITLECSQTMGHDKMYWYQQDPGMELHLIHYSYGVNSTEKGDLSSESTVSRIRTEHFPLTLESARPSHTSQYLCASSLTGFTDTQYFGPGTRLTVL.

This clone was found once. CDR3 in amino acids: CASSGGREAFF. The CDR3 DNA reads as TGTGCCAGCAGCGGAGGGCGAGAAGCTTTCTTT. The chain couples TRBV11-3 to TRBJ1-1, with unresolved D. Trimming pared 5 bases from V and 8 bases from J, leaving 9 bases between. The germline CDR1 and CDR2 sequences are SGHNT and YENEEA. The CDR3 is 11 residues long.

This clone was seen a handful of times. J is TRBJ1-5 and V is TRBV2, with D possibly being TRBD1 (6 bases). The CDR3 is 15 residues long. Trimming took off 5 bases at V and 4 bases at J, with 15 bases between the two ends. Germline loops: CDR1 SNHLY, CDR2 FYNNEI. The CDR3 is CASSLWARGNQPQHF. DNA for the CDR3: TGTGCCAGCAGTCTTTGGGCCAGGGGAAATCAGCCCCAGCATTTT.

The chain employs TRBV2 and TRBJ1-5, with D unresolved. There are 17 residues in the CDR3. V gave up 0 bases and J gave up 0 bases, with 12 bases separating them. Per germline, CDR1 SNHLY and CDR2 FYNNEI. The CDR3 DNA sequence: TGTGCCAGCAGTGAAGCCAGGTTCACATATAGCAATCAGCCCCAGCATTTT. Translating it yields CASSEARFTYSNQPQHF.

The chain is built from TRBV7-9 and TRBJ2-1; perhaps TRBD1 as D (6 bases). This CDR3 is 14 amino acids long. Germline CDR1 SEHNR, CDR2 FQNEAQ (reference sequence). Trimming removed 5 bases at V and 2 bases at J, with 10 bases between. DNA of the CDR3: TGTGCCAGCAGCACTACAGGGACCTACAATGAGCAGTTCTTC. As protein: CASSTTGTYNEQFF.

The chain combines TRBV19 with TRBJ1-2; no firm D call. In germline, CDR1 is LNHDA, CDR2 SQIVND (reference sequence). The CDR3 loop spans 14 amino acids. Trimming removed 7 bases at V and 4 bases at J, with 16 bases between. CDR3 sequence: CASTSLAGLYGYTF. The CDR3 DNA sequence: TGTGCCAGTACCTCCCTTGCAGGACTCTATGGCTACACCTTC.

This clone has just a few counts. This rearrangement joins TRBV11-3 to TRBJ2-4; the match to TRBD2 covers 15 bases. Germline CDR1 reads SGHNT; CDR2 reads YENEEA. V lost 5 bases to trimming and J lost 3 bases; unmatched junction nucleotides: 11. This CDR3 region has 19 residues. This CDR3 is CASSNPRTSGRGGKNIQYF. The CDR3 DNA follows: TGTGCCAGCAGCAACCCCCGGACTAGCGGGAGGGGAGGCAAAAACATTCAGTACTTC.

This chain uses TRBV7-2 with TRBJ1-4; no clear D gene. V was shortened by 5 bases and J by 15 bases, with 22 bases between the two germline ends. The CDR3 covers 14 residues. Germline V CDR1 and CDR2: SGHTA, FQGNSA. The CDR3 loop is CASSPAQVGELVFF. DNA for the CDR3: TGTGCCAGCAGCCCGGCCCAGGTCGGGGAACTGGTGTTTTTT.

This clone occurred once. The chain combines TRBV28 with TRBJ1-6, with D unresolved. The CDR3 has 15 amino acids. Trimming left V 7 bases short and J 6 bases short, with 16 bases between. Germline V CDR1 and CDR2: MDHEN, SYDVKM. The CDR3 spells CASITGREGNSPLHF. In DNA form, the CDR3 reads TGTGCCAGCATTACTGGACGGGAAGGTAATTCACCCCTCCACTTT.

This chain joins TRBV18 and TRBJ1-5; TRBD1 matches 8 bases. Germline CDR1 and CDR2: KGHSH and LQKENI. This CDR3 region has 14 residues. After removal of 3 bases from V and 2 bases from J, the junction contained 0 bases not matched to a gene. The CDR3 is CASSPGQGNQPQHF. CDR3 coding DNA: TGTGCCAGCTCACCGGGACAGGGCAATCAGCCCCAGCATTTT.

This clone was recorded only once. The V call is TRBV30, the J call TRBJ2-7; 10 bases match TRBD1. The CDR3 spans 12 residues. Germline values: CDR1 GTSNPN, CDR2 SVGIG (reference sequence). J lost 6 bases, V lost 8 bases, and 7 bases had no gene match. The CDR3 region has the DNA TGTGCCGGAGACAGGGGGCTCGGCGAGCAGTACTTC. It encodes CAGDRGLGEQYF.

This clone came up a few times. The V call is TRBV5-1, the J call TRBJ2-7; D might be TRBD1 (5 bases). Trimming left V 6 bases short and J 0 bases short, with 7 bases between. The V gene's germline CDR1 is SGHRS and CDR2 YFSETQ. The CDR3 runs 12 residues. The CDR3 sequence is CASKDNSYEQYF. CDR3 DNA: TGCGCCAGCAAGGACAACTCCTACGAGCAGTACTTC.

The chain is built from TRBV5-1 and TRBJ1-1; D uncertain. V lost 4 bases to trimming and J lost 0 bases, with 7 bases between them. The CDR3 has 13 residues. Germline loops: CDR1 SGHRS, CDR2 YFSETQ. This chain's CDR3 is CASSGVLNTEAFF. The CDR3 DNA is TGCGCCAGCAGCGGAGTCTTGAACACTGAAGCTTTCTTT.

The chain combines TRBV14 with TRBJ2-6; a possible D gene is TRBD1 (5 bases). Germline loops: CDR1 SGHDN, CDR2 FVKESK. The CDR3 extends over 18 amino acids. V was trimmed by 3 bases and J by 2 bases, leaving 17 bases between them. The CDR3 loop is CASSHIGHLTTGANVLTF. The CDR3 DNA reads TGTGCCAGCAGCCATATTGGACACCTAACTACTGGGGCCAACGTCCTGACTTTC.